The 21 T cell receptor beta chains listed next were all sequenced from one sample in a study of shared clonotypes between healthy human individuals. The table came from immunoSEQ multiplex PCR; TCRdb's copy has only in-frame clones and leaves some out. Here the sample spans fewer than 550,000 clones, about 80% being singletons. Sequenced input: PBMCs. The receptors here all came from a woman aged 40 to 50 in good health. Some clones in this sample may be carry-over from other donors' samples.

The chain employs TRBV14 and TRBJ2-5; no clear D. In germline, CDR1 is SGHDN, CDR2 FVKESK. This CDR3 is 14 amino acids long. With 1 base removed from V and 2 bases from J, the gap between germline ends came to 8 bases. The CDR3 reads CASSQVRSQETQYF. The CDR3 DNA reads TGTGCCAGCAGCCAAGTAAGGTCACAAGAGACCCAGTACTTC.

CDR3 bases: TGTGCCAGCAGGGAACTAGGACCCGGGGAGCTGTTTTTT. Translation: CASRELGPGELFF. This rearrangement joins TRBV2 to TRBJ2-2; D may be TRBD2 (5 bases). Trimming left V 6 bases short and J 6 bases short, with 11 bases between. Germline CDR1 reads SNHLY; CDR2 reads FYNNEI. The CDR3 runs 13 residues.

This clone was picked up one time. J is TRBJ1-1 and V is TRBV2; D call uncertain. The CDR3 totals 16 residues. Trimming pared 7 bases from V and 2 bases from J, leaving 20 bases between. CDR1 and CDR2 from the germline V gene are SNHLY and FYNNEI. CDR3 in DNA: TGTGCCAGCACTGCCTATGCGCTCCTAGTTAACACTGAAGCTTTCTTT. Translation: CASTAYALLVNTEAFF.

As for this clone: Other DNA sequences from this sample encode an identical CDR3 as well. This chain joins TRBV7-3 and TRBJ1-2; D is ambiguous. The CDR3 sequence is 15 residues long. Germline V gene sequence: CDR1 SGHTA, CDR2 FQGTGA. V was trimmed by 0 bases and J by 3 bases, leaving 11 bases between them. CDR3: CASSLTSGGDYGYTF. The CDR3 DNA follows: TGTGCCAGCAGCTTAACTAGCGGTGGGGACTATGGCTACACCTTC.

The gene calls are TRBV19 and TRBJ2-1, with a possible D match to TRBD1 (5 bases). CDR3 length: 12 residues. Germline V gene data show CDR1 as LNHDA and CDR2 as SQIVND (reference sequence). V was shortened by 6 bases and J by 8 bases, with 11 bases between the two germline ends. The CDR3 DNA follows: TGTGCCAGTAGGCAGGGATACCATGAGCAGTTCTTC. It is translated as CASRQGYHEQFF.

V gene TRBV30 combines with J gene TRBJ1-1; 7 bases line up with TRBD1. The CDR3 loop spans 13 amino acids. CDR1 is GTSNPN and CDR2 is SVGIG in the germline V gene (reference sequence). V was clipped by 4 bases and J by 4 bases; unmatched bases: 6. CDR3 residues: CAWTPGGGTEAFF. The CDR3, as DNA: TGTGCCTGGACCCCAGGGGGGGGCACTGAAGCTTTCTTT.

The rearrangement links TRBV19 to TRBJ2-6; D gene ambiguous. V lost 5 bases, J lost 1 base, and 6 bases lay in between. Germline lookup yields CDR1 LNHDA and CDR2 SQIVND (reference sequence). CDR3 length: 14 amino acids. The CDR3 protein is CASSPGSGANVLTF. Here the CDR3 DNA reads TGTGCCAGTAGTCCCGGGTCTGGGGCCAACGTCCTGACTTTC. Together with reference TRBV19 and TRBJ2-6, the CDR3 gives the full variable domain: DGGITQSPKYLFRKEGQNVTLSCEQNLNHDAMYWYRQDPGQGLRLIYYSQIVNDFQKGDIAEGYSVSREKKESFPLTVTSAQKNPTAFYLCASSPGSGANVLTFGAGSRLTVL.

This chain connects TRBV28 to TRBJ1-1; the match to TRBD1 covers 8 bases. The CDR3 spans 14 residues. The V gene's germline CDR1 is MDHEN and CDR2 SYDVKM. V shed 3 bases and J 1 base; nucleotides not matched to a gene: 1. CDR3: CASSLGTGNTEAFF. In DNA, the CDR3 is TGTGCCAGCAGTTTGGGGACAGGGAACACTGAAGCTTTCTTT.

This chain joins TRBV7-2 and TRBJ1-1, with D maybe TRBD1 (5 bases). V lost 4 bases to trimming and J lost 9 bases, with 18 bases between them. The CDR3 length is 14 residues. CDR1 is SGHTA, CDR2 FQGNSA, per germline. The DNA for the CDR3 is TGTGCCAGCAGCTCTATGGGGACGGGGACTCAAGCTTTCTTT. Translating gives CASSSMGTGTQAFF.

J is TRBJ2-1 and V is TRBV11-2; D is unclear. Germline assignment: CDR1 SGHAT and CDR2 FQNNGV. The CDR3 has 16 amino acids. Deletions cut 2 bases from V and 3 bases from J, with 14 bases between. DNA for the CDR3: TGTGCCAGCAGCTTAATGGCCGCAAAATTCTACAATGAGCAGTTCTTC. This sequence encodes CASSLMAAKFYNEQFF.

The chain has TRBV28 and TRBJ2-4; D tentatively reads TRBD1 or TRBD2 (5 bases each). Deletions cut 5 bases from V and 0 bases from J, with 11 bases between. Germline V CDR1 and CDR2: MDHEN, SYDVKM. The CDR3 covers 15 residues. For the CDR3, the DNA is TGTGCCAGCAGTGGGGGTGTAGTAGCCAAAAACATTCAGTACTTC. Protein product: CASSGGVVAKNIQYF.

This clone was found a few times. The genes are TRBV14 and TRBJ2-5; D remains unclear. Germline loops: CDR1 SGHDN, CDR2 FVKESK. The V end was cut by 0 bases, the J end by 5 bases, with 10 bases between. The CDR3 totals 14 residues. CDR3 residues: CASSQDWGWETQYF. As DNA, the CDR3 is TGTGCCAGCAGCCAAGATTGGGGTTGGGAGACCCAGTACTTC.

The CDR3 region has the DNA TGTGCCAGCAGCTGGGGGGGGGCCTACGAGCAGTACTTC. Its translation is CASSWGGAYEQYF. This chain uses TRBV7-2 with TRBJ2-7; 7 bases fit TRBD2. Germline values: CDR1 SGHTA, CDR2 FQGNSA. The V and J ends lost 4 bases and 2 bases, in that order; junction bases with no gene match: 2. The CDR3 totals 13 residues.

This rearrangement joins TRBV6-5 to TRBJ1-4; perhaps TRBD1 as D (6 bases). The CDR3 contains 14 residues. Trimming pared 5 bases from V and 8 bases from J, leaving 15 bases between. The germline V gene encodes CDR1 MNHEY and CDR2 SVGAGI. In nucleotides, the CDR3 is TGTGCCAGCAGTGTAAACAGGGTTAGCGAAAAACTGTTTTTT. Its protein product is CASSVNRVSEKLFF.

The chain recombines TRBV7-2 with TRBJ1-2; weak D call: TRBD1 (5 bases). The CDR3 totals 14 residues. Germline loops: CDR1 SGHTA, CDR2 FQGNSA. Trimming stripped 5 bases from V and 6 bases from J, with 16 bases between. The CDR3 reads CASSPPGWGDGYTF. DNA of the CDR3: TGTGCCAGCAGCCCTCCCGGGTGGGGGGATGGCTACACCTTC.

V is TRBV15 and J is TRBJ1-2, with D perhaps TRBD1 (5 bases). There are 15 residues in the CDR3. The germline V gene encodes CDR1 LNHNV and CDR2 YYDKDF (reference sequence). The V end was cut by 0 bases, the J end by 6 bases, with 14 bases between. The CDR3 spells CATSRDLRGNDGYTF. In DNA form, the CDR3 reads TGTGCCACCAGCAGAGATTTGAGGGGAAACGATGGCTACACCTTC. Full variable domain (remainder filled in from reference TRBV15 and TRBJ1-2): DAMVIQNPRYQVTQFGKPVTLSCSQTLNHNVMYWYQQKSSQAPKLLFHYYDKDFNNEADTPDNFQSRRPNTSFCFLDIRSPGLGDTAMYLCATSRDLRGNDGYTFGSGTRLTVV.

This clone showed up just a few times. The genes are TRBV20-1 and TRBJ1-1; D not resolved. CDR3 length: 11 amino acids. CDR1 and CDR2 (germline): DFQATT, SNEGSKA (reference sequence). V lost 5 bases, J lost 1 base, and 5 bases lay in between. DNA of the CDR3: TGCAGTGCTTGGGCGAACACTGAAGCTTTCTTT. Translating it yields CSAWANTEAFF.

The rearrangement joins TRBV2 to TRBJ1-1; the D is unclear. Germline values: CDR1 SNHLY, CDR2 FYNNEI. CDR3 size: 13 residues. Trimming left V 5 bases short and J 1 base short, with 8 bases between. CDR3 region: CASSRTENTEAFF. CDR3 DNA: TGTGCCAGCAGTCGAACAGAGAACACTGAAGCTTTCTTT.

In its sample, this clone was seen a few times. The chain uses TRBV5-4 and TRBJ2-1; D is uncertain. Trimming pared 0 bases from V and 9 bases from J, leaving 7 bases between. This CDR3 has 12 amino acids. Germline CDR1 reads SGHNT; CDR2 reads YYREEE (reference sequence). The CDR3 region is CASSLGRGEQFF. The CDR3 DNA sequence: TGTGCCAGCAGCTTGGGACGAGGTGAGCAGTTCTTC.

This chain connects TRBV2 to TRBJ2-7; 9 bases line up with TRBD2. The CDR3 extends over 14 amino acids. Germline lookup yields CDR1 SNHLY and CDR2 FYNNEI. V shed 4 bases and J 7 bases; nucleotides not matched to a gene: 8. The CDR3 here is CASSGTAGGPEQYF. DNA for the CDR3: TGTGCCAGCAGTGGTACGGCGGGAGGGCCAGAGCAGTACTTC. Combining the CDR3 with reference TRBV2 and TRBJ2-7 gives the whole variable domain EPEVTQTPSHQVTQMGQEVILRCVPISNHLYFYWYRQILGQKVEFLVSFYNNEISEKSEIFDDQFSVERPDGSNFTLKIRSTKLEDSAMYFCASSGTAGGPEQYFGPGTRLTVT.

This clone showed up many times. The chain combines TRBV7-2 with TRBJ1-2, with D possibly TRBD1 on 5 matching bases. Germline V CDR1 and CDR2: SGHTA, FQGNSA. With 5 bases removed from V and 7 bases from J, the gap between germline ends came to 11 bases. The CDR3 covers 12 residues. The CDR3 reads CASSRDVAGYTF. CDR3 bases: TGTGCCAGCAGCCGGGACGTTGCTGGCTACACCTTC.